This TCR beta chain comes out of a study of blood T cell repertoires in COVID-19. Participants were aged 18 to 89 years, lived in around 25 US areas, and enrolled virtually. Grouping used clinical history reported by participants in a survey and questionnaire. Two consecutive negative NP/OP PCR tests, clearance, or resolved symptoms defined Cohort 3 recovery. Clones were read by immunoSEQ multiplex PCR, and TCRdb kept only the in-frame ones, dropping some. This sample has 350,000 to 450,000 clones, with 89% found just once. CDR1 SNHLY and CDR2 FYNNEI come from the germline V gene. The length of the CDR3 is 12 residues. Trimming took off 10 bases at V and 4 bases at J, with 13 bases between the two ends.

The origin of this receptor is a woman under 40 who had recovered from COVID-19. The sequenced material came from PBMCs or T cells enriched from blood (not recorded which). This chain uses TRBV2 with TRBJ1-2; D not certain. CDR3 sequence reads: CATETESYGYTF. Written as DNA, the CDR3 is TGTGCCACAGAGACGGAGAGCTATGGCTACACCTTC.